This entry features one TCR beta chain sequence. Its specificity is unknown. At one end the junction does not follow the germline gene, possibly because of a read error. The study ran its PCR with 60 Vbeta and 13 Jbeta primers. Authors' analysis steps: Later, 75 million to 100 million unique TCR beta chains were counted in an analysis, and roughly 11 million of them were shared. TCRdb's table, derived via immunoSEQ multiplex PCR, lists solely in-frame clones and lacks some. V, J and clone size reflect that table, while D and trimming were determined from the DNA. Of nearly 110,000 clones listed, about four fifths are singletons. The data are from a study of cytomegalovirus exposure and HLA in healthy donors. Points from the study as a whole: The study carried out a later analysis of TCR beta sequences. It associated 15,000 to 20,000 of them with specific HLA alleles at a false discovery rate of 0.05. A reported reduction in N-insertions relative to the 666-donor mean was seen in an Asian-associated ancestry cluster in a later analysis.

The TCR sequence derives from a woman between 45 and 65 years old in good health and CMV-seropositive. Sequenced input: PBMCs.

The CDR3 DNA sequence: TGCAGCGCTGAACTCGGGACATCCCAGTACTTC. It specifies CSAELGTSQYF. The chain combines TRBV29-1 with TRBJ2-7, with D possibly matching TRBD1 (6 bases). The germline V gene has CDR1 SQVTM and CDR2 ANQGSEA. The CDR3 has 11 residues.